Listed below are T cell receptor beta chains from one sample, sequenced in a study of cytomegalovirus exposure and HLA in healthy donors. The data were produced by immunoSEQ multiplex PCR, yet TCRdb's version contains in-frame clones alone and is incomplete. The data show approximately 180,000 clones, 80% seen once. Sequencing input: PBMCs. The receptors come from a young man in good health and CMV-seropositive. CDR3s include the opening cysteine and the closing phenylalanine or tryptophan. The D gene is left open where the match is weak. Clone size is stated in some rows and not others, as once, few, many or a class when expanded.

CDR3 DNA: TGCGCCAGCAGCCAAGGGGGGACTACCAGCACAGATACGCAGTATTTT; CDR3 protein: CASSQGGTTSTDTQYF; clone size: once; J gene: TRBJ2-3; D gene: TRBD2; V gene: TRBV4-3
CDR3 DNA: TGTGCCAGCTCAGAGCGGATTGGTGAGACCCAGTACTTC; CDR3 protein: CASSERIGETQYF; clone size: once; J gene: TRBJ2-5; D gene: -; V gene: TRBV18
CDR3 DNA: TGTGCCAGCAGCCCCGAAGGACAGGGACTTAACTATGGCTACACCTTC; CDR3 protein: CASSPEGQGLNYGYTF; clone size: -; J gene: TRBJ1-2; D gene: TRBD1; V gene: TRBV9
CDR3 DNA: TGTGCCAGCAGTGAGGGGGCGAGAGAGACCCAGTACTTC; CDR3 protein: CASSEGARETQYF; clone size: -; J gene: TRBJ2-5; D gene: TRBD1; V gene: TRBV28
CDR3 DNA: TGTGCCAGCAGCTTATCCCTAGCGATAGGCGACACCGGGGAGCTGTTTTTT; CDR3 protein: CASSLSLAIGDTGELFF; clone size: -; J gene: TRBJ2-2; D gene: -; V gene: TRBV11-2
CDR3 DNA: TGTGCCAGCAGCTTAGTAGCTAGCGGGGGAAGTACGGCAGATACGCAGTATTTT; CDR3 protein: CASSLVASGGSTADTQYF; clone size: -; J gene: TRBJ2-3; D gene: TRBD2; V gene: TRBV7-2
CDR3 DNA: TGTGCCAGCAGTCCACAGCGGGGGAGGGGTGAGCAGTTCTTC; CDR3 protein: CASSPQRGRGEQFF; clone size: few; J gene: TRBJ2-1; D gene: TRBD2; V gene: TRBV27
CDR3 DNA: TGTGCCAGCAGCTCGCACGGGACAGGTCTAGAGACCCAGTACTTC; CDR3 protein: CASSSHGTGLETQYF; clone size: -; J gene: TRBJ2-5; D gene: TRBD1; V gene: TRBV7-9
CDR3 DNA: TGTGCCAGCAGTTTATACCGGGGGGCGTCCCCTCCCGAGCAGTACTTC; CDR3 protein: CASSLYRGASPPEQYF; clone size: -; J gene: TRBJ2-7; D gene: -; V gene: TRBV28
CDR3 DNA: TGTGCCAGCAGTGAATCAAGCTTCCGAGAGAGAGGGGGCTACACCTTC; CDR3 protein: CASSESSFRERGGYTF; clone size: -; J gene: TRBJ1-2; D gene: -; V gene: TRBV25-1
CDR3 DNA: TGTGCCAGCAGCATCCTTGGCACAGATACGCAGTATTTT; CDR3 protein: CASSILGTDTQYF; clone size: -; J gene: TRBJ2-3; D gene: -; V gene: TRBV9
CDR3 DNA: TGCGCCAGCAGCCAAACCGCGGGGAAGGGTTGGTACCAAGAGACCCAGTACTTC; CDR3 protein: CASSQTAGKGWYQETQYF; clone size: -; J gene: TRBJ2-5; D gene: -; V gene: TRBV4-1
CDR3 DNA: TGTGCCAGCAGCTCCGTGGGGGGTCGGGATCAGCCCCAGCATTTT; CDR3 protein: CASSSVGGRDQPQHF; clone size: -; J gene: TRBJ1-5; D gene: -; V gene: TRBV5-5
CDR3 DNA: TGTGCCACCAGCCAGCGGGAGATGGGTGAGCAGTTCTTC; CDR3 protein: CATSQREMGEQFF; clone size: -; J gene: TRBJ2-1; D gene: TRBD2; V gene: TRBV15
CDR3 DNA: TGTGCCAGCAGGGACTTATCTAACTATGGCTACACCTTC; CDR3 protein: CASRDLSNYGYTF; clone size: once; J gene: TRBJ1-2; D gene: -; V gene: TRBV9
CDR3 DNA: TGTGCCAGCAGCCCTAGTGGCAGGGGGGATCAGAACACTGAAGCTTTCTTT; CDR3 protein: CASSPSGRGDQNTEAFF; clone size: -; J gene: TRBJ1-1; D gene: TRBD1; V gene: TRBV14
CDR3 DNA: TGTGCCAGCTTTGAGCTTGACAATGAGCAGTTCTTC; CDR3 protein: CASFELDNEQFF; clone size: -; J gene: TRBJ2-1; D gene: -; V gene: TRBV7-9
CDR3 DNA: TGTGCCACCAGCAGAGACCCGGTGAACACTGAAGCTTTCTTT; CDR3 protein: CATSRDPVNTEAFF; clone size: -; J gene: TRBJ1-1; D gene: -; V gene: TRBV15
CDR3 DNA: TGTGCCAGCAGTGAATTCGCGAACACCGGGGAGCTGTTTTTT; CDR3 protein: CASSEFANTGELFF; clone size: -; J gene: TRBJ2-2; D gene: -; V gene: TRBV6-4
CDR3 DNA: TGTGCCAGCAGTTTAAGCGGGACAGGGATTAATGAAAAACTGTTTTTT; CDR3 protein: CASSLSGTGINEKLFF; clone size: -; J gene: TRBJ1-4; D gene: TRBD1; V gene: TRBV27
CDR3 DNA: TGTGCCAGCAGCCCAGGGCTGGAAAAACTGTTTTTT; CDR3 protein: CASSPGLEKLFF; clone size: once; J gene: TRBJ1-4; D gene: -; V gene: TRBV7-9
CDR3 DNA: TGTGCCAGCAGCTTAGGTAGCGGAAGAAACAATGAGCAGTTCTTC; CDR3 protein: CASSLGSGRNNEQFF; clone size: -; J gene: TRBJ2-1; D gene: -; V gene: TRBV7-8
CDR3 DNA: TGCGCCAGCAGCTTACCGGGACAGGGACCTGGCTACACCTTC; CDR3 protein: CASSLPGQGPGYTF; clone size: -; J gene: TRBJ1-2; D gene: TRBD1; V gene: TRBV5-1
CDR3 DNA: TGCGCCAGCAGCTTGGACGGCAGGGGCACCTATGGCTACACCTTC; CDR3 protein: CASSLDGRGTYGYTF; clone size: -; J gene: TRBJ1-2; D gene: -; V gene: TRBV5-1
CDR3 DNA: TGTGCCAGCAGCCAATGGGCCGCGACAGGGGACGAGCAGTACTTC; CDR3 protein: CASSQWAATGDEQYF; clone size: few; J gene: TRBJ2-7; D gene: TRBD1; V gene: TRBV16
CDR3 DNA: TGTGCCAGCAGCAACCGACAGGGGGCTAATTCACCCCTCCACTTT; CDR3 protein: CASSNRQGANSPLHF; clone size: -; J gene: TRBJ1-6; D gene: TRBD1; V gene: TRBV7-9
CDR3 DNA: TGTGCCAGCAGCCAACTCTCAGCGGCGAGCTCCTACGAGCAGTACTTC; CDR3 protein: CASSQLSAASSYEQYF; clone size: -; J gene: TRBJ2-7; D gene: -; V gene: TRBV14
CDR3 DNA: TGTGCCAGCAGCTCGGACGTCAGGGCCTACGAGCAGTACTTC; CDR3 protein: CASSSDVRAYEQYF; clone size: -; J gene: TRBJ2-7; D gene: -; V gene: TRBV7-6